These T cell receptor beta chains were read from a single sample in a study of blood T cell repertoires in COVID-19. Sequencing used immunoSEQ multiplex PCR; TCRdb keeps in-frame clones, though not all of them. The sample lists just under 350,000 clones; approximately 82% were seen once. The sample comprised peripheral blood. The receptors shown here come from a young man with active or convalescent COVID-19. The conserved cysteine and the conserved F or W are not part of the CDR3 here. Where a row states a size, it is once, few, many or the class of an expanded clone; other rows omit it.

once	TRBV11-1	ASRATGANVLT
NA	TRBV3-1/TRBV3-2	ASSQGPTGGRETQY
few	TRBV5-1	ASSLAGVSGRDTQY
NA	TRBV7-2	ASSLVGTGGNTIY
once	TRBV4-1	ASSQPLRQGAGEAF
NA	TRBV20-1	SAPGQGRYT
NA	TRBV5-5	ASSLMRGQETQY
NA	TRBV6-4	ASSDSGAPNTEAF
NA	TRBV5-8	ASSLGTGLAGGDTQY
NA	TRBV28	ASTNGAVIYGYT
NA	TRBV6-5	ASGRERQPQH
few	TRBV19	ASSDRDRGTDTQY
NA	TRBV11-2	ASSLQATNEKLF
NA	TRBV27	ASGPDNSGANVLT
NA	TRBV6-5	ASSYRGQREAF
NA	TRBV6-1	ASSGSGGPNTGELF